The entry below gives a single TCR beta chain sequence along with its context. This record comes from a study of blood T cell repertoires in COVID-19. Study-level information: The origin of the acute and convalescent COVID-19 samples was the United States, Italy and Spain. The analysed material was cDNA or gDNA that came from T cells, B-cell-depleted T cells, or PBMCs.

Per the original data handling: Reference gene primer amplification gave nucleated cell count estimates. TCRdb keeps only in-frame clones here, not all; method: immunoSEQ multiplex PCR. That table supplies the V and J calls and clone size; D and trimming were determined from the DNA. This sample yields 95,000 to 100,000 clones, of which 80% to 90% are seen a single time; around a tenth belongs to the top ten. With 2 bases clipped from V and 6 bases from J, the junction kept 6 bases outside the gene matches. Looked up from germline, CDR1 is SGHRS and CDR2 is YFSETQ. The CDR3 runs 14 residues. The specimen was peripheral blood. The chain joins TRBV5-1 to TRBJ1-2; 8 bases map to TRBD1. This receptor was identified in a woman in her thirties with acute or convalescent COVID-19. CDR3 bases: TGCGCCAGCAGCTTTGGACAGGGCGGTCATGGCTACACCTTC. The encoded protein is CASSFGQGGHGYTF.